Below are 30 T cell receptor beta chains sequenced from a single sample in a study of cytomegalovirus exposure and HLA in healthy donors. Researchers ran the PCR with 60 Vbeta and 13 Jbeta primers. Here immunoSEQ multiplex PCR was the method, and the copy in TCRdb shows in-frame clones only, minus some. There are 150,000 or so clones in the sample; roughly 79% occur only once, and about 0.62% lies in the top ten. Sequencing was done on a sample of PBMCs. Receptors originate from a male donor in good health and CMV-seronegative.

The gene calls are TRBV6-5 and TRBJ2-7, with 8 bases aligning to TRBD1. The CDR3 sequence is 15 residues long. Germline CDR1 MNHEY, CDR2 SVGAGI. Trimming removed 1 base from V and 3 bases from J; junction bases left unmatched: 5. The chain's CDR3 is CASSYLPGQDYEQYF. DNA for the CDR3: TGTGCCAGCAGTTACTTACCGGGACAGGACTACGAGCAGTACTTC.

The CDR3 here is CASSEQGGKTQYF. CDR3 bases: TGTGCCAGCAGCGAACAGGGGGGAAAGACCCAGTACTTC. This chain uses TRBV9 with TRBJ2-5; 8 bases line up with TRBD1. Losses at the gene ends were 3 bases for V and 6 bases for J; bases not matched to a gene: 4. The CDR3 loop spans 13 amino acids. CDR1 SGDLS and CDR2 YYNGEE come from the germline V gene.

This chain connects TRBV4-2 to TRBJ1-3, with a weak D call TRBD1 (5 bases). The ends were cut back, 0 bases at V and 0 bases at J, with 15 bases in the middle. This CDR3 contains 18 residues. Looked up from germline, CDR1 is LGHNA and CDR2 is YNFKEQ. CDR3 region: CASSQEWGTGRSGNTIYF. Here the CDR3 DNA reads TGTGCCAGCAGCCAAGAATGGGGCACAGGTCGCTCTGGAAACACCATATATTTT.

This sequence joins TRBV29-1 and TRBJ1-2; the D gene is possibly TRBD1 (6 bases). Germline CDR1 is SQVTM and CDR2 is ANQGSEA. The CDR3 is made up of 12 amino acids. The germline V and J ends were trimmed by 6 bases and 2 bases, with 10 bases remaining between them. Written as DNA, the CDR3 is TGCAGCGTACGGACAGCCAACTATGGCTACACCTTC. Translated: CSVRTANYGYTF.

CDR3 nucleotides: TGTGCCAGCAGCACTCGGACAGTTTTGAACACTGAAGCTTTCTTT. Encoded protein: CASSTRTVLNTEAFF. The chain joins TRBV7-2 to TRBJ1-1; tentatively, D is TRBD1 (6 bases). This CDR3 is 15 amino acids long. The germline V gene has CDR1 SGHTA and CDR2 FQGNSA. The V end lost 5 bases, the J end lost 0 bases, and 13 bases lay between the germline ends.

With regard to this clone: The germline gene is not matched at one end of the junction; a read error may be the cause. The rearrangement joins TRBV30 to TRBJ1-3, with D maybe TRBD1 (5 bases). CDR1 GTSNPN and CDR2 SVGIG come from the germline V gene (reference sequence). The CDR3 loop spans 13 amino acids. As DNA, the CDR3 is TGTGCCTGGAGTAGGCAGGGTGGAGACACCATATATTTT. Amino acid sequence: CAWSRQGGDTIYF.

The chain carries TRBV30 and TRBJ2-3; TRBD2 matches 8 bases. Looked up from germline, CDR1 is GTSNPN and CDR2 is SVGIG (reference sequence). The CDR3 totals 14 residues. The J segment lost 4 bases and the V segment lost 5 bases, leaving 8 bases of the junction unmatched. This CDR3 reads CAWGYLGGADTQYF. CDR3 DNA: TGTGCCTGGGGCTACCTCGGGGGGGCAGATACGCAGTATTTT.

This chain links TRBV7-2 with TRBJ2-7; TRBD2 agrees at 12 bases. Per the germline V gene, CDR1 is SGHTA and CDR2 is FQGNSA. The V and J ends lost 2 bases and 4 bases, in that order; junction bases with no gene match: 9. The CDR3 runs 17 residues. The CDR3 coding sequence is TGTGCCAGCAGCTTACGAGGCTCTAGCGGGGGGGCATACGAGCAGTACTTC. Its translation: CASSLRGSSGGAYEQYF.

This sequence joins TRBV21-1 and TRBJ1-2. TRBV21-1 is tagged as a pseudogene. The CDR3 is made up of 11 amino acids. In DNA, the CDR3 is TGTGCCAGCAGCCCGGGGTATGGCTACACCTTC. Amino acids: CASSPGYGYTF.

The gene calls are TRBV14 and TRBJ2-2; TRBD2 agrees at 10 bases. Germline CDR1 and CDR2: SGHDN and FVKESK. The CDR3 length is 16 residues. The junction had 10 bases not matched to a gene; V was cut back by 4 bases and J by 8 bases. The CDR3 DNA reads TGTGCCAGCAGCCCCCAGCGGGGGGGCCATGGTGGGGAGCTGTTTTTT. Protein sequence: CASSPQRGGHGGELFF.

This clone showed up just a few times. Other DNA sequences in this sample translate to the same CDR3. The chain has TRBV4-2 and TRBJ2-2, with 7 bases aligning to TRBD1. The CDR3 covers 18 residues. Per germline, CDR1 LGHNA and CDR2 YNFKEQ. The V segment lost 0 bases and the J segment 5 bases; nucleotides outside the gene matches: 12. The CDR3 loop reads CASSQDATRGLRTGELFF. The CDR3 DNA follows: TGTGCCAGCAGCCAAGATGCTACAAGGGGGCTGAGGACCGGGGAGCTGTTTTTT.

The chain joins TRBV5-4 to TRBJ2-1, with 7 nucleotides matching TRBD1. J lost 7 bases, V lost 9 bases, and 10 bases had no gene match. Per germline, CDR1 SGHNT and CDR2 YYREEE (reference sequence). The CDR3 runs 13 residues. The CDR3 sequence is CATNLQGRNEQFF. DNA of the CDR3: TGTGCCACCAATCTACAGGGGCGAAATGAGCAGTTCTTC.

The sample holds one count of this clone. The chain couples TRBV5-1 to TRBJ1-2, with D possibly being TRBD1 (5 bases). CDR1 is SGHRS and CDR2 is YFSETQ in the germline V gene. The germline V and J ends were trimmed by 1 base and 4 bases, with 11 bases remaining between them. CDR3 size: 14 residues. The DNA for the CDR3 is TGCGCCAGCAGCTTGATTCAGGGATCCTATGGCTACACCTTC. Translated: CASSLIQGSYGYTF. Using reference TRBV5-1 and TRBJ1-2 for the parts outside the CDR3, the full variable domain is KAGVTQTPRYLIKTRGQQVTLSCSPISGHRSVSWYQQTPGQGLQFLFEYFSETQRNKGNFPGRFSGRQFSNSRSEMNVSTLELGDSALYLCASSLIQGSYGYTFGSGTRLTVV.

A few counts support this clone. The chain recombines TRBV5-1 with TRBJ1-4; 9 bases map to TRBD1. The V and J ends lost 5 bases and 7 bases, in that order; junction bases with no gene match: 9. The CDR3 is 15 amino acids. Germline CDR1 is SGHRS and CDR2 is YFSETQ. CDR3 sequence reads: CASRVTGTGSEKLFF. CDR3 sequence (DNA): TGCGCCAGCAGAGTAACCGGGACAGGGTCTGAAAAACTGTTTTTT.

The chain is built from TRBV9 and TRBJ2-2; TRBD2 aligns across 11 bases. Trimming took 3 bases from V and 6 from J; bases not matched to a gene: 4. Per the germline V gene, CDR1 is SGDLS and CDR2 is YYNGEE. The CDR3 consists of 15 residues. CDR3 loop: CASSGVAGGPGELFF. In DNA form, the CDR3 reads TGTGCCAGCAGCGGGGTAGCGGGGGGGCCCGGGGAGCTGTTTTTT.

The chain couples TRBV6-5 to TRBJ2-7, with D perhaps TRBD2 (6 bases). Germline V gene data show CDR1 as MNHEY and CDR2 as SVGAGI. CDR3 size: 14 residues. V lost 2 bases to trimming and J lost 4 bases, with 12 bases between them. In DNA, the CDR3 is TGTGCCAGCAGTTACGGGACTGGAGGGTACGAGCAGTACTTC. It is translated as CASSYGTGGYEQYF.

As DNA, the CDR3 is TGTGCCAGCCGCTACCGGCGGGGGGACTACACAGATACGCAGTATTTT. It codes for CASRYRRGDYTDTQYF. The rearrangement links TRBV28 to TRBJ2-3; 8 bases fit TRBD2. Germline CDR1 is MDHEN and CDR2 is SYDVKM. The CDR3 is 16 amino acids. The trim removed 8 bases at V and 2 bases at J, leaving 12 bases unmatched.

The chain recombines TRBV27 with TRBJ1-1; 9 bases line up with TRBD1. This CDR3 comprises 16 residues. Germline V gene lookup returns CDR1 MNHEY and CDR2 SMNVEV (reference sequence). Germline trimming cut 6 bases from V and 3 bases from J; bases unmatched to any gene: 11. This CDR3 reads CASRPMGQGRDTEAFF. The DNA of the CDR3 is TGTGCCAGCAGACCAATGGGACAGGGAAGGGACACTGAAGCTTTCTTT.

The genes are TRBV27 and TRBJ1-1; 9 bases agree with TRBD1. Germline-derived CDR1 and CDR2 are MNHEY and SMNVEV (reference sequence). V shed 6 bases and J 3 bases; nucleotides not matched to a gene: 5. CDR3 length: 14 amino acids. The DNA of the CDR3 is TGTGCCAGCAGGTTAGGACAGGGGTACACTGAAGCTTTCTTT. This translates into CASRLGQGYTEAFF.

Only one count was recorded for this clone. Here the CDR3 reads CASSKRPGPDEQYF. The CDR3 nucleotides read TGTGCCAGCAGCAAAAGGCCAGGTCCAGACGAGCAGTACTTC. The chain links TRBV21-1 to TRBJ2-7; the listed D gene, TRBD1, was not tested against the DNA. TRBV21-1 is termed a pseudogene. The length of the CDR3 is 14 residues.

The J gene is TRBJ2-3, the V gene TRBV14; D call uncertain. Deletions cut 0 bases from V and 6 bases from J, with 7 bases between. Germline V gene data show CDR1 as SGHDN and CDR2 as FVKESK. The CDR3 extends over 13 amino acids. CDR3 nucleotide sequence: TGTGCCAGCAGCCAAGATCCCCGGGATACGCAGTATTTT. Translated: CASSQDPRDTQYF.

The rearrangement joins TRBV7-9 to TRBJ1-2; D might be TRBD1 (6 bases). V was trimmed by 3 bases and J by 1 base, leaving 9 bases between them. CDR3 length: 14 residues. The germline gives CDR1 SEHNR, CDR2 FQNEAQ (reference sequence). Written as DNA, the CDR3 is TGTGCCAGCAGCTTTGGACAGAATAACTATGGCTACACCTTC. This gives the protein CASSFGQNNYGYTF.

The V and J genes are TRBV9 and TRBJ2-5; D not resolved. The length of the CDR3 is 14 residues. V was trimmed by 0 bases and J by 2 bases, leaving 8 bases between them. The germline CDR1 and CDR2 sequences are SGDLS and YYNGEE. CDR3 nucleotide sequence: TGTGCCAGCAGCGTAGGGGCTATTCAAGAGACCCAGTACTTC. It codes for CASSVGAIQETQYF.

The genes are TRBV9 and TRBJ2-1, with D possibly TRBD1 on 6 matching bases. CDR1 is SGDLS, CDR2 YYNGEE, per germline. Between the trimmed V and J ends, which lost 0 bases and 4 bases, there was a span of 14 bases. CDR3 length equals 16 residues. The DNA of the CDR3 is TGTGCCAGCAGCGTAGGGGCCGGACAGAAGTACAATGAGCAGTTCTTC. Its translation is CASSVGAGQKYNEQFF.

The chain combines TRBV2 with TRBJ1-1; TRBD1 aligns across 7 bases. Germline V gene data show CDR1 as SNHLY and CDR2 as FYNNEI. The V and J ends lost 8 bases and 1 base, in that order; junction bases with no gene match: 4. The CDR3 runs 13 residues. The CDR3 DNA is TGTGCCAGCTTGGGGGACAGGAACACTGAAGCTTTCTTT. Protein: CASLGDRNTEAFF.

The gene calls are TRBV9 and TRBJ2-6; D is undetermined. Germline CDR1 is SGDLS and CDR2 is YYNGEE. This CDR3 is built from 13 residues. Trimming shortened V by 6 bases and J by 3 bases, and 7 bases separated the two germline ends. This chain's CDR3 is CASMTGGANVLTF. The DNA of the CDR3 is TGTGCCAGCATGACGGGTGGGGCCAACGTCCTGACTTTC.

CDR3 amino acids: CASSVEGAGDYEQYF. The CDR3, as DNA: TGTGCCAGCAGCGTAGAAGGAGCGGGGGACTACGAGCAGTACTTC. This sequence joins TRBV9 and TRBJ2-7; 8 positions match TRBD2. The CDR3 loop spans 15 amino acids. CDR1 is SGDLS and CDR2 is YYNGEE in the germline V gene. V lost 0 bases to trimming and J lost 3 bases; unmatched junction nucleotides: 5.

This chain uses TRBV5-8 with TRBJ2-1; a weak D match, TRBD1 (6 bases). Germline CDR1 reads SGHTS; CDR2 reads YDEGEE. Trimming stripped 0 bases from V and 7 bases from J, with 14 bases between. The CDR3 spans 15 residues. The DNA of the CDR3 is TGTGCCAGCAGCTTGGAAGTGGGGACACTAAATGAGCAGTTCTTC. Translating gives CASSLEVGTLNEQFF.

The chain uses TRBV19 and TRBJ1-1, with TRBD1 matching 8 bases. V lost 5 bases, J lost 7 bases, and 6 bases stayed unmatched. Per the germline V gene, CDR1 is LNHDA and CDR2 is SQIVND (reference sequence). This CDR3 is 13 amino acids long. The chain's CDR3 is CASSPQGGREAFF. CDR3 DNA sequence: TGTGCCAGTAGTCCACAGGGGGGCCGTGAAGCTTTCTTT.

This sequence joins TRBV10-3 and TRBJ2-2, with 10 bases aligning to TRBD2. Per the germline V gene, CDR1 is ENHRY and CDR2 is SYGVKD. CDR3 size: 16 residues. Trimming at V came to 4 bases and at J to 4 bases, leaving 6 bases not matched to a gene. The CDR3 reads CAISVGTSVSTGELFF. The CDR3 region has the DNA TGTGCCATCAGTGTAGGGACTAGCGTGAGCACCGGGGAGCTGTTTTTT.